Listed below are T cell receptor beta chains from one sample, sequenced in a study of patients and donors after allogeneic stem cell transplantation. MiXCR, applied by TCRdb to the RT-PCR reads, yields one record per CDR3 protein. Among roughly 230,000 distinct CDR3 sequences listed, around 14% were seen once. Sequenced: blood, either unsorted or a sorted T cell fraction (not recorded which). Receptors were obtained from a human donor who was either an allogeneic HSCT recipient or a stem cell or donor lymphocyte infusion donor (not recorded which). It is not recorded whose cells these are; they may come from a transplant donor. Both conserved end residues are part of each CDR3. The D gene is left open where the match is weak. Not every row has a clone size; where given, it reads once, few, many or a size class.

>TRBV7-8|.|.|TRBJ2-6
TGTGCCAGCAGCTTATTGGGCTCTGGGGCCAACGTCCTGACTTTC
CASSLLGSGANVLTF
>TRBV20-1|.|.|TRBJ2-5
TGCAGTGGCGGAGGCGGCCACCAAGAGACCCAGTACTTC
CSGGGGHQETQYF
>TRBV10-3|.|TRBD1|TRBJ1-5
TGTGCCATCAGCAATAGGGACAGGGATCAGCCCCAGCATTTT
CAISNRDRDQPQHF
>TRBV6-2/TRBV6-3|.|.|TRBJ2-5
TGTGCCAGCAGTCCAACTAGATTTAAAGAGACCCAGTACTTC
CASSPTRFKETQYF
>TRBV12-3/TRBV12-4|.|TRBD1|TRBJ2-7
TGTGCCAGCAGTTCCTTAGGGACAGGGAACGAGCAGTACTTC
CASSSLGTGNEQYF
>TRBV7-2|.|.|TRBJ1-4
TGTGCCAGCAGCTTGGGGGTCACCCCAACTAATGAAAAACTGTTTTTT
CASSLGVTPTNEKLFF
>TRBV6-1|.|.|TRBJ2-5
TGTGCCAGCAGAATACAGGGCGGTGAGACCCAGTACTTC
CASRIQGGETQYF
>TRBV12-3/TRBV12-4|.|.|TRBJ1-1
TGTGCCAGCAGGTACCGGGACGGTAACACTGAAGCTTTCTTT
CASRYRDGNTEAFF
>TRBV9|few|.|TRBJ1-2
TGTGCCAGCAGTGGGACACAGGGCTATGGCTACACCTTC
CASSGTQGYGYTF
>TRBV25-1|.|TRBD2|TRBJ2-1
TGTGCCAGCAGTTCATGGGGTAAAGCGGGGGTTCTTCGGAATGAGCAGTTCTTC
CASSSWGKAGVLRNEQFF
>TRBV5-1|once|.|TRBJ2-1
TGCGCCAGCAGCTTGGGTGAGTTCCTTGAAAATGAGCAGTTCTTC
CASSLGEFLENEQFF
>TRBV3-1|.|TRBD2|TRBJ2-3
TGTGCCAGCAGCCAAGATTGGGCTAGCGGGCTGGTTGCAGATACGCAGTATTTT
CASSQDWASGLVADTQYF
>TRBV20-1|few|TRBD1|TRBJ1-2
TGCAGTGCTAGCGGGACAGGGCACGGCTACACCTTC
CSASGTGHGYTF
>TRBV30|medium-sized|.|TRBJ1-2
TGTGCCTGGAGTGTACAGGGCCGCGGGGGTTATGGCTACACCTTC
CAWSVQGRGGYGYTF
>TRBV2|few|TRBD1|TRBJ1-4
TGTGCCAGCAGCGCGATGGGGACAGGGTCAAAACTGTTTTTT
CASSAMGTGSKLFF
>TRBV30|medium-sized|TRBD1|TRBJ2-1
TGTGCCTGGGTGGGACAGGCTAGCCGAGTCTACAATGAGCAGTTCTTC
CAWVGQASRVYNEQFF
>TRBV25-1|.|.|TRBJ1-1
TGTGCCAGCAGTGAATCGGCAGGAGGGGGAGCTTTCTTT
CASSESAGGGAFF
>TRBV18|.|.|TRBJ2-3
TGTGCCAGCTCACCAAGGGATGCGCGGGTTGGCACAGATACGCAGTATTTT
CASSPRDARVGTDTQYF
>TRBV5-1|.|.|TRBJ2-5
TGCGCCAGCAGCTCCGTTGGGGGAGAAGAGACCCAGTACTTC
CASSSVGGEETQYF
>TRBV4-1|many|.|TRBJ1-4
TGCGCCAGCAGCCAAGATTCCCCAGGACAGACAACTAATGAAAAACTGTTTTTT
CASSQDSPGQTTNEKLFF
>TRBV20-1|many|.|TRBJ2-1
TGCAGTGCTCTCTCACGACAGTTCTCCTACAATGAGCAGTTCTTC
CSALSRQFSYNEQFF
>TRBV15|few|TRBD2|TRBJ2-7
TGTGCCACCAGCACAGGACTAGCGGGAGCCCCCTACGAGCAGTACTTC
CATSTGLAGAPYEQYF
>TRBV7-9|few|TRBD1|TRBJ1-1
TGTGCCAGCAGCCCTCGCGGCGGGACAGGGGGCACTGAAGCTTTCTTT
CASSPRGGTGGTEAFF
>TRBV7-2|.|TRBD2|TRBJ2-1
TGTGCCAGCAGCTTGGTAAGCGGGGGGGCAGTTGGTGAGCAGTTCTTC
CASSLVSGGAVGEQFF
>TRBV5-6|.|TRBD2|TRBJ2-5
TGTGCCAGCAGCTTGAATCTAGCGGGAGTCCAAGAGACCCAGTACTTC
CASSLNLAGVQETQYF
>TRBV20-1|many|.|TRBJ1-2
TGCAGTGCTAGGGACGGGAACTATGGCTACACCTTC
CSARDGNYGYTF
>TRBV12-3/TRBV12-4|many|.|TRBJ1-5
TGTGCCAGCAGTTTAGCGTCGGGCAATCAGCCCCAGCATTTT
CASSLASGNQPQHF
>TRBV29-1|few|.|TRBJ1-1
TGCAGCGTTGACAGGGCGATGAACACTGAAGCTTTCTTT
CSVDRAMNTEAFF
>TRBV5-4|.|TRBD1|TRBJ1-1
TGTGCCAGCAGCTTCGGACAGGGGGCGCGGAGCACTGAAGCTTTCTTT
CASSFGQGARSTEAFF
>TRBV12-3/TRBV12-4|many|.|TRBJ2-2
TGTGCCAGCACCAAGGACCCCGGGGAGCTGTTTTTT
CASTKDPGELFF
>TRBV2|.|TRBD2|TRBJ2-1
TGTGCCAGCAGTGATACTGGGCGGGGGGATGAGCAGTTCTTC
CASSDTGRGDEQFF
>TRBV6-1|many|.|TRBJ1-5
TGTGCCAGCCGAGGGGGGGCAGGGAACAATCAGCCCCAGCATTTT
CASRGGAGNNQPQHF
>TRBV3-1|.|.|TRBJ1-2
TGTGCCAGCAGCGCACAGGGTCTCTATGGCTACACCTTC
CASSAQGLYGYTF
>TRBV7-3|many|TRBD2|TRBJ2-1
TGTGCCAGCAGCTTAAGGGCTAGCGGGAGGGTATACAATGAGCAGTTCTTC
CASSLRASGRVYNEQFF
>TRBV6-1|.|.|TRBJ2-3
TGTGCCAGCAGGGCCTTAGGGGAGCGTGGGACAGATACGCAGTATTTT
CASRALGERGTDTQYF
>TRBV5-6|many|TRBD1|TRBJ2-2
TGTGCCAGCAGCTTTTCCCCTCTTCCCAGGGGGCCTGGCGGGGAGCTGTTTTTT
CASSFSPLPRGPGGELFF
>TRBV12-3/TRBV12-4|few|.|TRBJ2-3
TGTGCCAGCAGTTTACGGGGGTTGGATACGCAGTATTTT
CASSLRGLDTQYF
>TRBV6-2/TRBV6-3|.|.|TRBJ1-3
TGTGCCAGCAGACCCGTGGAGGCAGGAAACACCATATATTTT
CASRPVEAGNTIYF
>TRBV6-1|many|.|TRBJ1-2
TGTGCCAGCAGTGAAGTTTTGGGCCAGAACTATGGCTACACCTTC
CASSEVLGQNYGYTF
>TRBV5-1|.|TRBD1|TRBJ1-1
TGCGCCAGCAGCCCAGGGGGGGCGTTGTCTGAAGCTTTCTTT
CASSPGGALSEAFF
>TRBV5-1|few|TRBD1|TRBJ1-6
TGCGCCAGCAGCGGGTCAGGGGGTAATTCACCCCTCCACTTT
CASSGSGGNSPLHF
>TRBV2|.|.|TRBJ2-7
TGTGCCAGCAGTCCAACAGGGTTTTTCTACGAGCAGTACTTC
CASSPTGFFYEQYF